The following is a T cell receptor beta chain sequence with its context. This entry is derived from a study of T cell changes during pregnancy in multiple sclerosis. Trimming at V came to 4 bases and at J to 7 bases, leaving 8 bases not matched to a gene. Germline values: CDR1 SGHNT, CDR2 YYREEE (reference sequence). This CDR3 is built from 15 residues. This table comes from immunoSEQ multiplex PCR, and its TCRdb copy is limited to in-frame clones, with some not included. In the table there are over 35,000 clones, about nine tenths of which are singletons. The sample consisted of CD4+ T cells from peripheral blood mononuclear cells, taken in the first trimester of pregnancy. This clonotype originated in a female donor in good health, enrolled as a control in a pregnancy study. The chain joins TRBV5-4 to TRBJ1-6; 7 bases are shared with TRBD1. The CDR3 sequence: CASSTPGQKNSPLHF. CDR3 sequence (DNA): TGTGCCAGCAGCACACCGGGACAGAAAAATTCACCCCTCCACTTT.